The following is a TCR beta chain sequence with its context. Its specificity is not known. These data come from a study of cytomegalovirus exposure and HLA in healthy donors. The V gene end was trimmed by 6 bases and the J gene end by 4 bases; junction bases not matched to a gene: 12. Germline V gives CDR1 MDHEN, CDR2 SYDVKM. The CDR3 is made up of 17 amino acids. General study points: In a later analysis, across HLA loci, associated TCR counts were highest for DRB1, lowest for HLA-C. In vitro data verified a few CMV-associated chains as specific for CMV antigens. Later work associated roughly 17,000 TCR beta sequences with HLA alleles at 0.05 false discovery rate.

Vbeta (60) and Jbeta (13) primers were used in the PCR. Assay: immunoSEQ multiplex PCR; the TCRdb copy retains only in-frame clones and omits some. The profile shows 110,000 or so clones, roughly 80% of them singletons. Source material: PBMCs. The gene calls are TRBV28 and TRBJ1-4; the match to TRBD1 covers 9 bases. The TCR originated in a man aged 30 to 45 in good health and CMV-seropositive. CDR3 sequence: CASSLTGTGSINEKLFF. The CDR3 coding sequence is TGTGCCAGCAGCCTCACCGGGACAGGGAGTATTAATGAAAAACTGTTTTTT.